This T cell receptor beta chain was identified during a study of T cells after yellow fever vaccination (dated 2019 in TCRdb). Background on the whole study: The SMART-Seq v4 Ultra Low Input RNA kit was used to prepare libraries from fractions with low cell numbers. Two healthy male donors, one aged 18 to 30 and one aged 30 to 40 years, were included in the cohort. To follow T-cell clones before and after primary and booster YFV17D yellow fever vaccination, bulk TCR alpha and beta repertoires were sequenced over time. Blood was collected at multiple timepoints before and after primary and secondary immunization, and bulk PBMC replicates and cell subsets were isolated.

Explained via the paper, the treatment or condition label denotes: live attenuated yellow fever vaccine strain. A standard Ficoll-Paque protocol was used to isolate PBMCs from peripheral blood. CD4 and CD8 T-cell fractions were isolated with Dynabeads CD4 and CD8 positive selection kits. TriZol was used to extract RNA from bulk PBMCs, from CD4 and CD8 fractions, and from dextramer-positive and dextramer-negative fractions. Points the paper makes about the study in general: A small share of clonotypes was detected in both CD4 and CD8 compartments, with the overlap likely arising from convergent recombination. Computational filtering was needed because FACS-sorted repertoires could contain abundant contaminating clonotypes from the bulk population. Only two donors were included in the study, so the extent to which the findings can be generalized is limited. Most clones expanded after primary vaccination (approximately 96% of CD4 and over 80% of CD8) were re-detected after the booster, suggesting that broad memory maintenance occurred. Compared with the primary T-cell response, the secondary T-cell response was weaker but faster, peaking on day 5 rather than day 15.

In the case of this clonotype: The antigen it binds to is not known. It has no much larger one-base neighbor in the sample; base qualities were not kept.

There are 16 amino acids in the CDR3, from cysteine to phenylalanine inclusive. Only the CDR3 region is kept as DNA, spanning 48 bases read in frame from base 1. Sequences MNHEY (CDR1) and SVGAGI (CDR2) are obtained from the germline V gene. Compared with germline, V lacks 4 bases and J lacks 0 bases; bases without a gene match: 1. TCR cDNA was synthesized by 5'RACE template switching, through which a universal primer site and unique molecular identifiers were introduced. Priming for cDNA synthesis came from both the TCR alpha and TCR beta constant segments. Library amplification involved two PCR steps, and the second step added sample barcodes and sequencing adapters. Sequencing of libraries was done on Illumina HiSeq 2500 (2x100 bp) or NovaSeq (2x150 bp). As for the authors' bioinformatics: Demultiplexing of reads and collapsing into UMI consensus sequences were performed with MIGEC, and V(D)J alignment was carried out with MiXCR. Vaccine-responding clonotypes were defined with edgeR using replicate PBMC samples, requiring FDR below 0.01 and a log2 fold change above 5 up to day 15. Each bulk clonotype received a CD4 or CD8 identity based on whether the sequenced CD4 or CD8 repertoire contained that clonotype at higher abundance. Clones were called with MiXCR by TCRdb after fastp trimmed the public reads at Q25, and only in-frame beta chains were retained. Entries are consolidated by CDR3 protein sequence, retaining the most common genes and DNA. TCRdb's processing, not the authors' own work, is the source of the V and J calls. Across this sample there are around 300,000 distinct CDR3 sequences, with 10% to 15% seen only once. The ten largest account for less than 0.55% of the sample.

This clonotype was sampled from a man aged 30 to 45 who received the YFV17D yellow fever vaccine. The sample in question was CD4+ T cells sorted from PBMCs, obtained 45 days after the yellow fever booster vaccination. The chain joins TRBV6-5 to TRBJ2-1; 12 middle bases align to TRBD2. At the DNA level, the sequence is TGTGCCAGCAGTTTGACTAGCGGGGGCTCCTACAATGAGCAGTTCTTC. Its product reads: CASSLTSGGSYNEQFF.